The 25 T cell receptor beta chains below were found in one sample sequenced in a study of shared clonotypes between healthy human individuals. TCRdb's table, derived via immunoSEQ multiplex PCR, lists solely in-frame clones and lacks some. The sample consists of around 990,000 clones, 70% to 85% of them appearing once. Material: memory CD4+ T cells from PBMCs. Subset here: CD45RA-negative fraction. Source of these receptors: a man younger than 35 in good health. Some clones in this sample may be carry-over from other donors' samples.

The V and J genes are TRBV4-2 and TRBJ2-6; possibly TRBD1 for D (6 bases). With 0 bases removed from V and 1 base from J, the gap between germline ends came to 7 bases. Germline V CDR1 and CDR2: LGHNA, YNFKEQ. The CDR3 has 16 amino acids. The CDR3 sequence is CASSQDRGSGANVLTF. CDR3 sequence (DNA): TGTGCCAGCAGCCAAGACAGGGGATCTGGGGCCAACGTCCTGACTTTC.

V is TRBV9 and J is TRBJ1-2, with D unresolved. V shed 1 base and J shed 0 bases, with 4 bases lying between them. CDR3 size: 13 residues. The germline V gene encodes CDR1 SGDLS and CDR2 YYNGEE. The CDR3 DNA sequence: TGTGCCAGCAGCGTACAAGCTAACTATGGCTACACCTTC. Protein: CASSVQANYGYTF. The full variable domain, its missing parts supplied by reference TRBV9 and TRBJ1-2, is DSGVTQTPKHLITATGQRVTLRCSPRSGDLSVYWYQQSLDQGLQFLIQYYNGEERAKGNILERFSAQQFPDLHSELNLSSLELGDSALYFCASSVQANYGYTFGSGTRLTVV.

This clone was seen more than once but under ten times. The CDR3 loop is CASSAHTDQPQHF. CDR3 in DNA: TGTGCCAGCTCGGCCCATACGGATCAGCCCCAGCATTTT. The rearrangement uses TRBV18 and TRBJ1-5; no definite D call. The CDR3 contains 13 residues. Trimming left V 6 bases short and J 5 bases short, with 11 bases between. Germline assignment: CDR1 KGHSH and CDR2 LQKENI.

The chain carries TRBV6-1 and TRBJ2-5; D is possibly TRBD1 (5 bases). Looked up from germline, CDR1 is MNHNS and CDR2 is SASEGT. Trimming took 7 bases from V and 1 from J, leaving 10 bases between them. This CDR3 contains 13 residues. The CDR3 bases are TGTGCCAGCAAGGGAACAGGCCAAGAGACCCAGTACTTC. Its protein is CASKGTGQETQYF.

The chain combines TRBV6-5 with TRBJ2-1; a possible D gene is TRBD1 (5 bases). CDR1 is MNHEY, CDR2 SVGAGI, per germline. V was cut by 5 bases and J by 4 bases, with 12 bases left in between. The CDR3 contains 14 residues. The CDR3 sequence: CASSGARNYNEQFF. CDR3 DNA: TGTGCCAGCAGTGGGGCGAGGAATTACAATGAGCAGTTCTTC.

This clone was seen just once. The CDR3 spells CASRSGTGGTDTQYF. Here the CDR3 DNA reads TGTGCCAGCAGATCCGGAACAGGGGGCACAGATACGCAGTATTTT. This sequence joins TRBV2 and TRBJ2-3; TRBD1 matches 7 bases. CDR3 length equals 15 residues. The germline V gene encodes CDR1 SNHLY and CDR2 FYNNEI. Trimming took 6 bases from V and 1 from J; bases not matched to a gene: 7.

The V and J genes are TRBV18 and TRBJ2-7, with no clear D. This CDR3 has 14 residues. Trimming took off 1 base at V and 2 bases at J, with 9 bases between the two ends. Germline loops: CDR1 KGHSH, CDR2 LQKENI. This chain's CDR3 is CASSPLGRTYEQYF. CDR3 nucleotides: TGTGCCAGCTCACCACTGGGTAGAACCTACGAGCAGTACTTC. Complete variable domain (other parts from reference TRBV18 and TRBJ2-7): NAGVMQNPRHLVRRRGQEARLRCSPMKGHSHVYWYRQLPEEGLKFMVYLQKENIIDESGMPKERFSAEFPKEGPSILRIQQVVRGDSAAYFCASSPLGRTYEQYFGPGTRLTVT.

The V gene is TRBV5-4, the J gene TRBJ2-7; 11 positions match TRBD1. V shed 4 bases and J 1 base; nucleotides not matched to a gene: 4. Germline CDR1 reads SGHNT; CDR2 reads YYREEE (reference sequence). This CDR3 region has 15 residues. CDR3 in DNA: TGTGCCAGCAGCCAATGGGACAGGGGGTCCTACGAGCAGTACTTC. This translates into CASSQWDRGSYEQYF. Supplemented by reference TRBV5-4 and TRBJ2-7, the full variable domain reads ETGVTQSPTHLIKTRGQQVTLRCSSQSGHNTVSWYQQALGQGPQFIFQYYREEENGRGNFPPRFSGLQFPNYSSELNVNALELDDSALYLCASSQWDRGSYEQYFGPGTRLTVT.

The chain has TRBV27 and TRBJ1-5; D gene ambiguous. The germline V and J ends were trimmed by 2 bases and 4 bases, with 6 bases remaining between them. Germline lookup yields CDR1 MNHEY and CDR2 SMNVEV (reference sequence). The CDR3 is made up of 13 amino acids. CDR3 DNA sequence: TGTGCCAGCAGTTTAGAGGTAAATCAGCCCCAGCATTTT. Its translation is CASSLEVNQPQHF.

CDR3 region: CASSRDRVEQFF. CDR3 nucleotide sequence: TGTGCCAGCAGTAGAGACAGGGTCGAGCAGTTCTTC. The gene calls are TRBV2 and TRBJ2-1, with 7 bases aligning to TRBD1. From germline, CDR1 is SNHLY and CDR2 FYNNEI. This CDR3 has 12 residues. V lost 5 bases and J lost 10; bases outside the gene matches: 5.

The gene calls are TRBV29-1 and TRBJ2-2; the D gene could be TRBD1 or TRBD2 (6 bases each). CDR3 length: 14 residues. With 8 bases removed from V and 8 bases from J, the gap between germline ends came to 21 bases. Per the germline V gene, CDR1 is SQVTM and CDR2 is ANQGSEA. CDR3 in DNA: TGCAGCACCCGAGTGGGGGGCGACCAAGGGGAGCTGTTTTTT. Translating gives CSTRVGGDQGELFF.

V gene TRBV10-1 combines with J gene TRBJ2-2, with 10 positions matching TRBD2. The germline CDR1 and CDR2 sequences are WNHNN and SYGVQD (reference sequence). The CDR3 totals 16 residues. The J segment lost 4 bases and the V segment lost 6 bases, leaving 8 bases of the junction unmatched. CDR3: CASSPLAGAGTGELFF. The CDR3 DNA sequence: TGCGCCAGCAGCCCCCTAGCGGGAGCAGGCACCGGGGAGCTGTTTTTT.

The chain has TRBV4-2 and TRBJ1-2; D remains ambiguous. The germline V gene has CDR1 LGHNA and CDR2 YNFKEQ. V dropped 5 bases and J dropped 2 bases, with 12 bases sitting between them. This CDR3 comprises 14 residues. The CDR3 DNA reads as TGTGCCAGCAGCTTGACGCGAGAGAACTATGGCTACACCTTC. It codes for CASSLTRENYGYTF.

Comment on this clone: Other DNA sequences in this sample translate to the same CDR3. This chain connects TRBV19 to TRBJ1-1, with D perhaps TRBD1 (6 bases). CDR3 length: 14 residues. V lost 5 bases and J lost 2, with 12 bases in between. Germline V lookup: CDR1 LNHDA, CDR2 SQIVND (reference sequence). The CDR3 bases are TGTGCCAGTAGTCAAGGGGGACTTAACACTGAAGCTTTCTTT. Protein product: CASSQGGLNTEAFF.

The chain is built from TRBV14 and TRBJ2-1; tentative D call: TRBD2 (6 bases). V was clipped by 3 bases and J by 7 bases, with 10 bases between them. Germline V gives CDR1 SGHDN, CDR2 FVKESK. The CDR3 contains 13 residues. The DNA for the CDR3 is TGTGCCAGCAGCCACGCCGGAGGGAATGAGCAGTTCTTC. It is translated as CASSHAGGNEQFF.

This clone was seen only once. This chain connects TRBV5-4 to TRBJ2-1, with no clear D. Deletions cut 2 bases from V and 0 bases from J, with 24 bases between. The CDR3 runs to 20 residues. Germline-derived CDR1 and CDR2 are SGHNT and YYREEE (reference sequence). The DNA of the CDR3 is TGTGCCAGCAGCTTTATGAGTGCGGCCTTGGGGATTGGCTCCTACAATGAGCAGTTCTTC. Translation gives CASSFMSAALGIGSYNEQFF.

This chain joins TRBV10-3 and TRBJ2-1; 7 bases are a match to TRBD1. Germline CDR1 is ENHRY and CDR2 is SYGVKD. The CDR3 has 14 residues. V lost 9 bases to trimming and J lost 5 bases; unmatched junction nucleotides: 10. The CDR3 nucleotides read TGTGCCATTCGTCCAGACAGGGTCAACAATGAGCAGTTCTTC. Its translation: CAIRPDRVNNEQFF.

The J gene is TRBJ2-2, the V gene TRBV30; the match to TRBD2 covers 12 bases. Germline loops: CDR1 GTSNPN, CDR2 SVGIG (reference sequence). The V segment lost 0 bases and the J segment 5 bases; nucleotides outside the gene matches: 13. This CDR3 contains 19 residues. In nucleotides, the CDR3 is TGTGCCTGGAGTGTGTTTGTGGCTAGCGGGAGGGTTCGTACCGGGGAGCTGTTTTTT. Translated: CAWSVFVASGRVRTGELFF.

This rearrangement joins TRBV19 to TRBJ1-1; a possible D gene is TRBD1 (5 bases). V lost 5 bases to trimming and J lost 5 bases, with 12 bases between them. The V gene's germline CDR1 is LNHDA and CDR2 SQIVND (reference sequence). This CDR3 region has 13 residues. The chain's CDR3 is CASSPTGGTEAFF. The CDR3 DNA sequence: TGTGCCAGTAGTCCCACTGGGGGGACTGAAGCTTTCTTT.

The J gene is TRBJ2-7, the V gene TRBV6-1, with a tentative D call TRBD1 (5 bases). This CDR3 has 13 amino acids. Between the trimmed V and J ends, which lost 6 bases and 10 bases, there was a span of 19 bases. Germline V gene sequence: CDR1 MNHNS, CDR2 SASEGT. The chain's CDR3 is CASSPTSSRAQYF. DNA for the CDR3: TGTGCCAGCAGCCCGACCTCATCCAGGGCCCAGTACTTC.

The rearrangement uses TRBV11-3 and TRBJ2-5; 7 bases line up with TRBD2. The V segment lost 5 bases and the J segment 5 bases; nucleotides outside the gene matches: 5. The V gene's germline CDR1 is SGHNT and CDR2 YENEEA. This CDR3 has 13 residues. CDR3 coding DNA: TGTGCCAGCAGCCGGGGAGGGTTCGAGACCCAGTACTTC. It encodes CASSRGGFETQYF.

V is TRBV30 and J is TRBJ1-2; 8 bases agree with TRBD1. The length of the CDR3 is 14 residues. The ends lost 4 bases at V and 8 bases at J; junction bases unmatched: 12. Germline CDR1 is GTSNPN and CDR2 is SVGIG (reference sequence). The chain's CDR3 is CAWTKDRAQGGYTF. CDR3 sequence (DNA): TGTGCCTGGACGAAGGACAGGGCTCAGGGGGGCTACACCTTC.

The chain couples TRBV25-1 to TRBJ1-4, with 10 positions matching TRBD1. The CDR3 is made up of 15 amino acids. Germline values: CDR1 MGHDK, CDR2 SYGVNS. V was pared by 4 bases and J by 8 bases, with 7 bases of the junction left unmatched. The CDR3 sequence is CASSAADRGSEKLFF. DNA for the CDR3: TGTGCCAGCAGTGCGGCGGACAGGGGGAGCGAAAAACTGTTTTTT.

Written as DNA, the CDR3 is TGTGCCAGCAGTTACCTTGGTACATCTCTGAACACTGAAGCTTTCTTT. It translates to CASSYLGTSLNTEAFF. The chain carries TRBV6-5 and TRBJ1-1; D remains ambiguous. Germline V gene data show CDR1 as MNHEY and CDR2 as SVGAGI. The CDR3 runs 16 residues. Trimming took 2 bases from V and 0 from J, leaving 13 bases between them.

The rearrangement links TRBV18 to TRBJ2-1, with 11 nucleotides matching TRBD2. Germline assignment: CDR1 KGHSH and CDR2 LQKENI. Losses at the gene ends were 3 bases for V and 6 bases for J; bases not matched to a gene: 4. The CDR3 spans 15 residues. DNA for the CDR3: TGTGCCAGCTCACCGGGACTAGCGGCAATCAATGAGCAGTTCTTC. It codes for CASSPGLAAINEQFF. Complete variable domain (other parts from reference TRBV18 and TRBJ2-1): NAGVMQNPRHLVRRRGQEARLRCSPMKGHSHVYWYRQLPEEGLKFMVYLQKENIIDESGMPKERFSAEFPKEGPSILRIQQVVRGDSAAYFCASSPGLAAINEQFFGPGTRLTVL.